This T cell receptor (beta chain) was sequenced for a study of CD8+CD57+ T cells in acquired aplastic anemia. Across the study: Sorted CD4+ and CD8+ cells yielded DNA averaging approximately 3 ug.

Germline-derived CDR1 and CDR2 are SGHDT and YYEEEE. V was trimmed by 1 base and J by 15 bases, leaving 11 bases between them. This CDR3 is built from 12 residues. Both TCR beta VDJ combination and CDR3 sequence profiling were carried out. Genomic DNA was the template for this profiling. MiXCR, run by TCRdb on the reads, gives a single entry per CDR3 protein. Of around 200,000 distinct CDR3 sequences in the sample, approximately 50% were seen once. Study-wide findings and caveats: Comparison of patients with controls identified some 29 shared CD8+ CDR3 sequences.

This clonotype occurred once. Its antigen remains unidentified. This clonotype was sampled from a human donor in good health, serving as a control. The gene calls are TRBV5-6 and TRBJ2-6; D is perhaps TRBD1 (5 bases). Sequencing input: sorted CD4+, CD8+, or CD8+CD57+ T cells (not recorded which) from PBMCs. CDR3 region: CASSLTTVTLTF. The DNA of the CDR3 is TGTGCCAGCAGCTTGACGACAGTTACCCTGACTTTC.